This TCR beta chain was sequenced during a study of T cell responses to AZD1222 COVID-19 vaccine. Study-wide points: Elevations in Spike-specific TCR breadth and depth followed administration of two AZD1222 doses. Across spike, vaccine-associated CD4 TCRs were found, dominant at 160-218 and 743-854. Only a handful of AZD1222 recipients were seropositive at baseline. In the spike-specific TCR repertoire, nearly half reportedly target unmutated variant regions.

This clone was counted many times. The antigen is not known. Sequencing used immunoSEQ multiplex PCR; TCRdb keeps in-frame clones, though not all of them. Of under 150,000 clones listed, about nine tenths are singletons. The sample here was peripheral blood, taken 28 days after the second AZD1222 dose. This receptor was obtained from an adult who received the AZD1222 COVID-19 vaccine.

CDR3 in DNA: TGCGCCAGCAGCAGGCGCGGGGGTGGCAATGAGCAGTTCTTC. Protein: CASSRRGGGNEQFF. The V gene is TRBV4-3, the J gene TRBJ2-1; 7 bases align to TRBD2. CDR3 length: 14 amino acids. V gave up 5 bases and J gave up 6 bases; unmatched junction bases: 7. Germline CDR1 LGHNA, CDR2 YSLEER.